What follows are 22 T cell receptor beta chains derived from one specimen sequenced in a study of cytomegalovirus exposure and HLA in healthy donors. The PCR ran on 60 Vbeta and 13 Jbeta primers. Repertoires were generated with immunoSEQ multiplex PCR, while TCRdb's copy carries only in-frame clones and drops some. The sample has around 150,000 clones, 65% to 80% seen once. The material sequenced was PBMCs. These receptors came from a man aged 35 to 55 in good health and CMV-seropositive.

V usage is TRBV5-1 and J usage is TRBJ2-7, with a possible D match to TRBD2 (5 bases). CDR1 and CDR2 (germline): SGHRS, YFSETQ. Trimming stripped 4 bases from V and 4 bases from J, with 18 bases between. The CDR3 spans 15 residues. CDR3 loop: CASSGLGGVDYEQYF. The DNA for the CDR3 is TGCGCCAGCAGCGGTCTTGGAGGCGTGGATTACGAGCAGTACTTC.

The chain has TRBV10-1 and TRBJ2-7; D is perhaps TRBD2 (5 bases). CDR3 size: 15 residues. V gave up 0 bases and J gave up 2 bases, with 11 bases separating them. CDR1 and CDR2 (germline): WNHNN, SYGVQD (reference sequence). The CDR3 region is CASSESIARAYEQYF. As DNA, the CDR3 is TGCGCCAGCAGTGAGTCAATAGCGAGGGCCTACGAGCAGTACTTC.

The rearrangement joins TRBV19 to TRBJ1-5, with TRBD1 matching 9 bases. Germline V gene sequence: CDR1 LNHDA, CDR2 SQIVND (reference sequence). With V trimmed by 7 bases and J by 5 bases, 6 bases remained unmatched. The CDR3 is 14 residues long. This CDR3 reads CASTRGQGYQPQHF. The CDR3 nucleotides are TGTGCCAGTACAAGGGGACAGGGTTATCAGCCCCAGCATTTT.

Only one count was recorded for this clone. The chain is built from TRBV11-2 and TRBJ2-7; D is unclear. The CDR3 length is 14 residues. The V end lost 4 bases, the J end lost 6 bases, and 16 bases lay between the germline ends. The V gene's germline CDR1 is SGHAT and CDR2 FQNNGV. The DNA for the CDR3 is TGTGCCAGCAGCTCTCTTAGAGGCAATTTCGAGCAGTACTTC. It encodes CASSSLRGNFEQYF. Based on the CDR3 plus reference TRBV11-2 and TRBJ2-7, the full variable domain is EAGVAQSPRYKIIEKRQSVAFWCNPISGHATLYWYQQILGQGPKLLIQFQNNGVVDDSQLPKDRFSAERLKGVDSTLKIQPAKLEDSAVYLCASSSLRGNFEQYFGPGTRLTVT.

This rearrangement joins TRBV5-8 to TRBJ2-3, with 14 bases fitting TRBD2. The germline CDR1 and CDR2 sequences are SGHTS and YDEGEE. J gave up 4 bases and V 6 bases, and 10 bases lay outside the gene matches. This CDR3 comprises 17 residues. The CDR3 loop reads CASIPGTSGSNADTQYF. The DNA of the CDR3 is TGTGCCAGCATCCCCGGGACTAGCGGGAGTAACGCAGATACGCAGTATTTT.

The chain links TRBV29-1 to TRBJ2-7, with D unclear. The germline CDR1 and CDR2 sequences are SQVTM and ANQGSEA. V was pared by 2 bases and J by 4 bases, with 15 bases between. The CDR3 runs to 14 residues. CDR3 sequence reads: CSVEKRDSEYEQYF. CDR3 sequence (DNA): TGCAGCGTTGAAAAGCGTGACTCGGAATACGAGCAGTACTTC.

V gene TRBV11-2 combines with J gene TRBJ1-3, with 9 bases matching TRBD1. The CDR3 runs 16 residues. Germline loops: CDR1 SGHAT, CDR2 FQNNGV. The V and J ends lost 2 bases and 8 bases, in that order; junction bases with no gene match: 10. CDR3 protein: CASSLRGSGQGYTIYF. DNA for the CDR3: TGTGCCAGCAGCTTACGAGGATCGGGACAGGGTTACACCATATATTTT.

This chain connects TRBV19 to TRBJ2-1; 7 positions match TRBD1. The CDR3 totals 14 residues. The V gene end was trimmed by 11 bases and the J gene end by 7 bases; junction bases not matched to a gene: 14. In germline, CDR1 is LNHDA, CDR2 SQIVND (reference sequence). CDR3 DNA sequence: TGTGCCTCCCTAGGGGGCTTATCATTGAATGAGCAGTTCTTC. This sequence encodes CASLGGLSLNEQFF.

The V and J genes are TRBV5-1 and TRBJ2-7; 11 bases agree with TRBD2. The CDR3 covers 15 residues. With V trimmed by 0 bases and J by 5 bases, 4 bases remained unmatched. CDR1 and CDR2 (germline): SGHRS, YFSETQ. The CDR3 DNA sequence: TGCGCCAGCAGCTTGGCACTAGCGGGAGTCCACGAGCAGTACTTC. Translated, it gives CASSLALAGVHEQYF.

This clone was recorded once. The CDR3 sequence is CASSSPTTGINEKLFF. Here the CDR3 DNA reads TGTGCCAGCAGCTCACCAACAACAGGGATTAATGAAAAACTGTTTTTT. The chain combines TRBV7-8 with TRBJ1-4; D might be TRBD1 (6 bases). The ends were cut back, 4 bases at V and 4 bases at J, with 16 bases in the middle. The length of the CDR3 is 16 residues. Germline values: CDR1 SGHVS, CDR2 FQNEAQ. Using reference TRBV7-8 and TRBJ1-4 for the parts outside the CDR3, the full variable domain is GAGVSQSPRYKVAKRGQDVALRCDPISGHVSLFWYQQALGQGPEFLTYFQNEAQLDKSGLPSDRFFAERPEGSVSTLKIQRTQQEDSAVYLCASSSPTTGINEKLFFGSGTQLSVL.

This sequence joins TRBV19 and TRBJ1-5; 8 bases fit TRBD1. The CDR3 loop spans 15 amino acids. The V gene's germline CDR1 is LNHDA and CDR2 SQIVND (reference sequence). After removal of 5 bases from V and 6 bases from J, the junction contained 9 bases not matched to a gene. DNA of the CDR3: TGTGCCAGTAGTGGTGACAGGGGCGGGGGTCAGCCCCAGCATTTT. It is translated as CASSGDRGGGQPQHF.

This clone appeared a single time. The rearrangement uses TRBV19 and TRBJ2-1; D perhaps matches TRBD2 (5 bases). The CDR3 contains 16 residues. Looked up from germline, CDR1 is LNHDA and CDR2 is SQIVND (reference sequence). Trimming stripped 5 bases from V and 6 bases from J, with 20 bases between. The CDR3: CASSFSAFGGINEQFF. The CDR3 nucleotides read TGTGCCAGTAGTTTCTCGGCCTTCGGAGGAATCAATGAGCAGTTCTTC. The whole variable domain, remainder taken from reference TRBV19 and TRBJ2-1, is DGGITQSPKYLFRKEGQNVTLSCEQNLNHDAMYWYRQDPGQGLRLIYYSQIVNDFQKGDIAEGYSVSREKKESFPLTVTSAQKNPTAFYLCASSFSAFGGINEQFFGPGTRLTVL.

V and J are TRBV7-6 and TRBJ2-3; TRBD2 is a possible D gene (6 bases). Germline loops: CDR1 SGHVS, CDR2 FNYEAQ. The CDR3 totals 17 residues. V was shortened by 6 bases and J by 1 base, with 20 bases between the two germline ends. The CDR3 DNA follows: TGTGCCAGCAGGCCACTCGCGGAGGGCTGGGGCACAGATACGCAGTATTTT. Its translation is CASRPLAEGWGTDTQYF.

The chain has TRBV19 and TRBJ2-3; 9 bases line up with TRBD1. The CDR3 loop spans 14 amino acids. The V gene end was trimmed by 5 bases and the J gene end by 0 bases; junction bases not matched to a gene: 0. Per the germline V gene, CDR1 is LNHDA and CDR2 is SQIVND (reference sequence). In DNA form, the CDR3 reads TGTGCCAGTAGTGACAGGGGGAGCACAGATACGCAGTATTTT. It codes for CASSDRGSTDTQYF.

The V gene is TRBV5-5, the J gene TRBJ1-1; the match to TRBD1 covers 8 bases. CDR1 and CDR2 from the germline V gene are SGHKS and YYEKEE (reference sequence). Trimming cost V 0 bases and J 5 bases; bases outside gene matches: 0. The CDR3 length is 13 residues. The CDR3: CASSLGDRTEAFF. In DNA, the CDR3 is TGTGCCAGCAGCTTGGGGGACAGGACTGAAGCTTTCTTT.

The chain recombines TRBV5-1 with TRBJ1-5, with D maybe TRBD1 (5 bases). V lost 0 bases and J lost 6, with 13 bases in between. CDR3 length equals 15 residues. From germline, CDR1 is SGHRS and CDR2 YFSETQ. CDR3 amino acids: CASSLGGRSGQPQHF. CDR3 bases: TGCGCCAGCAGCTTGGGGGGCCGCTCAGGTCAGCCCCAGCATTTT.

The gene calls are TRBV5-1 and TRBJ2-3, with 7 bases aligning to TRBD1. This CDR3 contains 16 residues. Losses at the gene ends were 4 bases for V and 2 bases for J; bases not matched to a gene: 10. CDR1 SGHRS and CDR2 YFSETQ come from the germline V gene. This CDR3 is CASSEDPGQFTDTQYF. In DNA form, the CDR3 reads TGCGCCAGCAGCGAAGATCCGGGACAGTTCACAGATACGCAGTATTTT.

The chain employs TRBV21-1 and TRBJ2-3; the table gives TRBD2 as D, unverified against the DNA. TRBV21-1 is a listed pseudogene. This CDR3 has 13 amino acids. DNA for the CDR3: TGTGCCAGCAGCCAACTCAGCACAGATACGCAGTATTTT. Translation: CASSQLSTDTQYF.

The chain is built from TRBV15 and TRBJ2-5, with 12 bases lining up with TRBD2. The CDR3 length is 16 residues. With V trimmed by 3 bases and J by 2 bases, 4 bases remained unmatched. CDR1 is LNHNV, CDR2 YYDKDF, per germline (reference sequence). The CDR3 here is CATSRGLAGGQETQYF. CDR3 DNA: TGTGCCACCAGCAGGGGACTAGCGGGTGGGCAAGAGACCCAGTACTTC. Full variable domain (remainder filled in from reference TRBV15 and TRBJ2-5): DAMVIQNPRYQVTQFGKPVTLSCSQTLNHNVMYWYQQKSSQAPKLLFHYYDKDFNNEADTPDNFQSRRPNTSFCFLDIRSPGLGDTAMYLCATSRGLAGGQETQYFGPGTRLLVL.

A single count supports this clone. The chain has TRBV6-5 and TRBJ2-1, with 9 bases matching TRBD2. CDR1 is MNHEY and CDR2 is SVGAGI in the germline V gene. This CDR3 is built from 16 residues. Trimming cost V 4 bases and J 6 bases; bases outside gene matches: 10. CDR3 sequence (DNA): TGTGCCAGCAGTTTCCCGACTAGCGGCGTACCCAATGAGCAGTTCTTC. This gives the protein CASSFPTSGVPNEQFF.

The chain recombines TRBV2 with TRBJ2-3; D gene ambiguous. With 8 bases removed from V and 2 bases from J, the gap between germline ends came to 5 bases. In germline, CDR1 is SNHLY, CDR2 FYNNEI. The CDR3 covers 11 residues. For the CDR3, the DNA is TGTGCCAGCGACAACACAGATACGCAGTATTTT. Its protein is CASDNTDTQYF.

The gene calls are TRBV19 and TRBJ1-2, with 10 bases identical to TRBD1. Looked up from germline, CDR1 is LNHDA and CDR2 is SQIVND (reference sequence). This CDR3 has 14 residues. With V trimmed by 4 bases and J by 5 bases, 4 bases remained unmatched. This chain's CDR3 is CASSNQGQGYGYTF. As DNA, the CDR3 is TGTGCCAGTAGTAACCAGGGACAGGGGTATGGCTACACCTTC.